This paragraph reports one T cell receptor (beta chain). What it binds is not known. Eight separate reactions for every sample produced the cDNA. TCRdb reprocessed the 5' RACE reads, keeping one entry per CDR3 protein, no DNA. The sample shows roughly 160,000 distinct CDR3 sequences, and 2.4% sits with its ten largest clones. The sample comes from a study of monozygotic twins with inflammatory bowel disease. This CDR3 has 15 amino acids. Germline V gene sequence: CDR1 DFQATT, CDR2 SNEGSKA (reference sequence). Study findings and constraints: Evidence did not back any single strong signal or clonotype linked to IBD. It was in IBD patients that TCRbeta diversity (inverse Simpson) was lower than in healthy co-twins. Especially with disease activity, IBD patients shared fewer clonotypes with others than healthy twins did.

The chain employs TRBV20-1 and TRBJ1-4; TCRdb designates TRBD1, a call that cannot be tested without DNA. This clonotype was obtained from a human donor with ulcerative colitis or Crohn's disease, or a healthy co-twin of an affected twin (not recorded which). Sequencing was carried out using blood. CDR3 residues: CSARVPGRANEKLFF.